The present T cell receptor (beta chain) was sequenced within a study of T cell clonotyping in hematopoietic cell transplantation. This table comes from immunoSEQ multiplex PCR, and its TCRdb copy is limited to in-frame clones, with some not included. The repertoire holds some 40,000 clones, with roughly 85% as singletons. Regarding time point: recipient sample about 28 days before transplant, after cytoreduction. The receptor comes from a man aged 55 to 69 with acute myeloid leukemia. Some clones in this sample may be carry-over from other donors' samples. Sequences were derived from peripheral blood mononuclear cells, sampled before stem cell transplant.

The CDR3 protein is CASSSQKDREHQPQHF. The CDR3 DNA reads as TGTGCCAGCAGCTCGCAAAAGGACAGGGAACATCAGCCCCAGCATTTT. J is TRBJ1-5 and V is TRBV7-8, with 8 nucleotides matching TRBD1. V shed 4 bases, J shed 5 bases, and the junction held 10 bases outside the gene matches. Germline CDR1 is SGHVS and CDR2 is FQNEAQ. The CDR3 runs 16 residues.